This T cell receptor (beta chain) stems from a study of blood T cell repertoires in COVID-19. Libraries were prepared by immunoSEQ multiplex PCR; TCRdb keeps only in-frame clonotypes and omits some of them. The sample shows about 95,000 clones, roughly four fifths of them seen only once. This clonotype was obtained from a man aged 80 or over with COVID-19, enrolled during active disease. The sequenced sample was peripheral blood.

The CDR3 nucleotides are TGTGCCAGCAGGGATCCAGGGGGCCTGGGCTATGGCTACACCTTC. It yields the protein CASRDPGGLGYGYTF. V and J are TRBV6-5 and TRBJ1-2; 8 bases map to TRBD1. The CDR3 spans 15 residues. The V gene's germline CDR1 is MNHEY and CDR2 SVGAGI. V was clipped by 6 bases and J by 4 bases; unmatched bases: 10.